One T cell receptor (beta chain) is described in this entry. The authors' processing: It was from reference gene primer amplification that nucleated cell counts were estimated. Using immunoSEQ multiplex PCR, the repertoire was profiled, and TCRdb retains in-frame clones only, with some absent. V and J calls and clone size are copied from that table; D and trimming were computed from the DNA. The data hold tens of thousands of clones, with roughly 80% observed a single time. The data were taken from a study of blood T cell repertoires in COVID-19. The overall study: COVID-19 samples, acute and convalescent, were from the United States, Italy and Spain. PBMCs, B-cell-depleted T cells, or T cells were the source of the cDNA or gDNA that made up the material.

V was trimmed by 6 bases and J by 5 bases, leaving 11 bases between them. Germline CDR1 reads MNHEY; CDR2 reads SVGEGT. CDR3 size: 14 residues. The chain links TRBV6-2 or TRBV6-3 to TRBJ1-6, with D unresolved. The clonotype comes from a human donor in a cohort sampled during active COVID-19. The sequenced sample was peripheral blood. The CDR3 loop is CASSLVPDNSPLHF. The CDR3 DNA sequence: TGTGCCAGCAGCCTTGTTCCGGATAATTCACCCCTCCACTTT.